Listed below are T cell receptor beta chains from one sample, sequenced in a study of blood T cell repertoires in COVID-19. This table comes from immunoSEQ multiplex PCR, and its TCRdb copy is limited to in-frame clones, with some not included. The profile shows approximately 92,000 clones, approximately 80% of them singletons. Sequencing used peripheral blood. These receptors were obtained from a man aged 55 to 70 with acute or convalescent COVID-19. Each CDR3 is given with its conserved first and last residue. A D gene is named only where the DNA matches it firmly. Some rows have no size entry. The others give once, few or many, or a class for an expanded clone.

d_call: -
clone_size: few
j_call: TRBJ1-5
v_call: TRBV27
cdr3_aa: CASSLFLDQPQHF
cdr3_nt: TGTGCCAGCAGTTTATTTTTAGATCAGCCCCAGCATTTT

d_call: -
clone_size: -
j_call: TRBJ1-1
v_call: TRBV11-3
cdr3_aa: CASSYYSENTEAFF
cdr3_nt: TGTGCCAGCAGCTACTACTCAGAGAACACTGAAGCTTTCTTT

d_call: TRBD1
clone_size: few
j_call: TRBJ2-4
v_call: TRBV3-1/TRBV3-2
cdr3_aa: CASSQQGEWNIQYF
cdr3_nt: TGTGCCAGCAGCCAACAGGGGGAGTGGAACATTCAGTACTTC

d_call: TRBD1
clone_size: few
j_call: TRBJ1-6
v_call: TRBV6-5
cdr3_aa: CASSSGQGRNNSPLHF
cdr3_nt: TGTGCCAGCAGTTCAGGACAGGGCCGAAATAATTCACCCCTCCACTTT

d_call: -
clone_size: -
j_call: TRBJ1-5
v_call: TRBV19
cdr3_aa: CASMAGGNQPQHF
cdr3_nt: TGTGCCAGTATGGCAGGGGGCAATCAGCCCCAGCATTTT

d_call: -
clone_size: medium-sized
j_call: TRBJ2-3
v_call: TRBV10-1
cdr3_aa: CAPVSPPRRKWTDTQYF
cdr3_nt: TGCGCCCCTGTCTCCCCGCCAAGGAGGAAATGGACAGATACGCAGTATTTT

d_call: -
clone_size: -
j_call: TRBJ2-5
v_call: TRBV15
cdr3_aa: CATSRDPDSETQYF
cdr3_nt: TGTGCCACCAGCAGAGATCCCGACTCCGAGACCCAGTACTTC

d_call: TRBD1
clone_size: -
j_call: TRBJ2-5
v_call: TRBV29-1
cdr3_aa: CSVEKGAAETQYF
cdr3_nt: TGCAGCGTTGAAAAGGGGGCGGCCGAGACCCAGTACTTC

d_call: TRBD1
clone_size: -
j_call: TRBJ2-1
v_call: TRBV6-2/TRBV6-3
cdr3_aa: CASSYSRGQGNEQFF
cdr3_nt: TGTGCCAGCAGTTACTCGAGAGGACAGGGCAATGAGCAGTTCTTC

d_call: -
clone_size: once
j_call: TRBJ1-5
v_call: TRBV3-1/TRBV3-2
cdr3_aa: CASSQEGGPQHF
cdr3_nt: TGTGCCAGCAGCCAAGAAGGCGGGCCCCAGCATTTT

d_call: TRBD2
clone_size: -
j_call: TRBJ2-2
v_call: TRBV3-1/TRBV3-2
cdr3_aa: CASKGLAGGGELFF
cdr3_nt: TGTGCCAGCAAGGGACTAGCGGGAGGAGGGGAGCTGTTTTTT

d_call: TRBD2
clone_size: -
j_call: TRBJ2-3
v_call: TRBV5-1
cdr3_aa: CASSLVGAGNTDTQYF
cdr3_nt: TGCGCCAGCAGCTTGGTTGGAGCGGGGAACACAGATACGCAGTATTTT

d_call: TRBD1
clone_size: -
j_call: TRBJ1-1
v_call: TRBV6-5
cdr3_aa: CASSRDRTEAFF
cdr3_nt: TGTGCCAGCAGCCGGGACAGGACAGAAGCTTTCTTT

d_call: -
clone_size: -
j_call: TRBJ2-7
v_call: TRBV1
cdr3_aa: CTSSQFVVSVRCEGSYEQYF
cdr3_nt: TGCACCAGCAGCCAATTCGTTGTTTCAGTTCGATGCGAGGGCTCCTACGAGCAGTACTTC

d_call: -
clone_size: -
j_call: TRBJ1-1
v_call: TRBV18
cdr3_aa: CASSPGENTEAFF
cdr3_nt: TGTGCCAGCTCACCCGGGGAAAACACTGAAGCTTTCTTT

d_call: -
clone_size: -
j_call: TRBJ1-2
v_call: TRBV25-1
cdr3_aa: CASSREGADNYGYTF
cdr3_nt: TGTGCCAGCAGCCGAGAAGGGGCCGATAACTATGGCTACACCTTC

d_call: -
clone_size: -
j_call: TRBJ1-1
v_call: TRBV5-1
cdr3_aa: CASSLQGSRVGTEAFF
cdr3_nt: TGCGCCAGCAGTCTCCAAGGGAGCCGGGTAGGCACTGAAGCTTTCTTT

d_call: TRBD1
clone_size: few
j_call: TRBJ1-1
v_call: TRBV7-3
cdr3_aa: CASSPGQGTSRAFF
cdr3_nt: TGTGCCAGCAGCCCGGGACAGGGAACCTCTAGGGCTTTCTTT

d_call: TRBD1
clone_size: -
j_call: TRBJ2-5
v_call: TRBV24-1
cdr3_aa: CATSDRHRGTETQYF
cdr3_nt: TGTGCCACCAGTGACCGTCACAGGGGAACAGAGACCCAGTACTTC

d_call: TRBD1
clone_size: -
j_call: TRBJ2-2
v_call: TRBV2
cdr3_aa: CASRNRGINTGELFF
cdr3_nt: TGTGCCAGCAGGAACAGGGGGATCAACACCGGGGAGCTGTTTTTT

d_call: -
clone_size: -
j_call: TRBJ1-2
v_call: TRBV5-4
cdr3_aa: CASSLGYAEGGYTF
cdr3_nt: TGTGCCAGCAGCTTGGGGTACGCCGAGGGAGGCTACACCTTC

d_call: -
clone_size: -
j_call: TRBJ1-2
v_call: TRBV10-1
cdr3_aa: CASSERAGLVRGYGYTF
cdr3_nt: TGCGCCAGCAGTGAAAGAGCGGGCCTAGTCCGTGGCTATGGCTACACCTTC

d_call: TRBD1
clone_size: -
j_call: TRBJ2-2
v_call: TRBV19
cdr3_aa: CASTSRTGVITGELFF
cdr3_nt: TGTGCCAGTACCTCTCGGACAGGGGTGATCACCGGGGAGCTGTTTTTT

d_call: -
clone_size: -
j_call: TRBJ2-2
v_call: TRBV7-6
cdr3_aa: CASSKDRNTGELFF
cdr3_nt: TGTGCCAGCAGCAAGGACAGGAACACCGGGGAGCTGTTTTTT

d_call: TRBD2
clone_size: -
j_call: TRBJ2-2
v_call: TRBV7-7
cdr3_aa: CASSSAGGTGELFF
cdr3_nt: TGTGCCAGCAGCTCGGCGGGAGGGACCGGGGAGCTGTTTTTT

d_call: TRBD1
clone_size: -
j_call: TRBJ2-5
v_call: TRBV29-1
cdr3_aa: CSTTHRGRQETQYF
cdr3_nt: TGCAGCACAACCCACAGGGGTCGGCAAGAGACCCAGTACTTC

d_call: -
clone_size: -
j_call: TRBJ2-3
v_call: TRBV24-1
cdr3_aa: CATSVSLEDTQYF
cdr3_nt: TGTGCCACCAGTGTCTCTCTTGAGGATACGCAGTATTTT

d_call: -
clone_size: -
j_call: TRBJ2-1
v_call: TRBV6-1
cdr3_aa: CASSERNEQFF
cdr3_nt: TGTGCCAGCAGTGAGCGGAATGAGCAGTTCTTC

d_call: -
clone_size: once
j_call: TRBJ2-5
v_call: TRBV5-1
cdr3_aa: CASRLSWGEETQYF
cdr3_nt: TGCGCCAGCAGGTTGAGCTGGGGGGAAGAGACCCAGTACTTC

d_call: -
clone_size: -
j_call: TRBJ1-2
v_call: TRBV14
cdr3_aa: CASSQTTGLGYGYTF
cdr3_nt: TGTGCCAGCAGCCAGACTACAGGGCTGGGCTATGGCTACACCTTC

d_call: TRBD2
clone_size: -
j_call: TRBJ2-1
v_call: TRBV2
cdr3_aa: CASRPTSGTGYEQFF
cdr3_nt: TGTGCCAGCAGACCCACTAGCGGGACTGGGTATGAGCAGTTCTTC

d_call: TRBD1
clone_size: once
j_call: TRBJ1-1
v_call: TRBV3-1/TRBV3-2
cdr3_aa: CASSLQGARGTEAFF
cdr3_nt: TGTGCCAGCAGCCTACAGGGGGCAAGGGGAACTGAAGCTTTCTTT

d_call: -
clone_size: medium-sized
j_call: TRBJ1-1
v_call: TRBV20-1
cdr3_aa: CSAEDGRAFF
cdr3_nt: TGCAGTGCTGAGGACGGGAGAGCTTTCTTT

d_call: TRBD1
clone_size: -
j_call: TRBJ1-2
v_call: TRBV13
cdr3_aa: CASSPNGGTGFLTGYTF
cdr3_nt: TGTGCCAGCAGCCCTAATGGGGGGACAGGGTTTCTTACTGGCTACACCTTC

d_call: TRBD1
clone_size: -
j_call: TRBJ2-5
v_call: TRBV3-1/TRBV3-2
cdr3_aa: CASSQVRKGQLLGETQYF
cdr3_nt: TGTGCCAGCAGCCAAGTACGCAAGGGACAGCTACTAGGGGAGACCCAGTACTTC

d_call: TRBD1
clone_size: -
j_call: TRBJ1-1
v_call: TRBV29-1
cdr3_aa: CSVVQGARTEAFF
cdr3_nt: TGCAGCGTTGTACAGGGGGCAAGGACTGAAGCTTTCTTT

d_call: TRBD1
clone_size: -
j_call: TRBJ2-6
v_call: TRBV19
cdr3_aa: CASLNRDSLPSGANVLTF
cdr3_nt: TGTGCCAGTTTAAACCGGGACAGCCTTCCCTCTGGGGCCAACGTCCTGACTTTC

d_call: -
clone_size: -
j_call: TRBJ2-1
v_call: TRBV27
cdr3_aa: CASRLGTSSYNEQFF
cdr3_nt: TGTGCCAGCAGATTGGGGACATCCTCCTACAATGAGCAGTTCTTC

d_call: -
clone_size: -
j_call: TRBJ1-6
v_call: TRBV3-1/TRBV3-2
cdr3_aa: CASSQGTNNSPLHF
cdr3_nt: TGTGCCAGCAGCCAAGGGACAAATAATTCACCCCTCCACTTT

d_call: -
clone_size: -
j_call: TRBJ2-1
v_call: TRBV7-9
cdr3_aa: CASSGGGNEQFF
cdr3_nt: TGTGCCAGTAGCGGAGGAGGAAATGAGCAGTTCTTC

d_call: -
clone_size: -
j_call: TRBJ1-1
v_call: TRBV2
cdr3_aa: CASRALNTEAFF
cdr3_nt: TGTGCCAGCAGGGCACTGAACACTGAAGCTTTCTTT

d_call: -
clone_size: -
j_call: TRBJ1-5
v_call: TRBV5-5
cdr3_aa: CASSLLAGSTQHF
cdr3_nt: TGTGCCAGCAGCTTGCTCGCAGGCAGCACCCAGCATTTT

d_call: -
clone_size: -
j_call: TRBJ1-3
v_call: TRBV19
cdr3_aa: CASSIGGTGNTIYF
cdr3_nt: TGTGCCAGTAGTATCGGGGGAACTGGAAACACCATATATTTT

d_call: -
clone_size: -
j_call: TRBJ1-1
v_call: TRBV7-9
cdr3_aa: CASSPWRARGTEAFF
cdr3_nt: TGTGCCAGCAGCCCATGGAGGGCGAGGGGTACTGAAGCTTTCTTT

d_call: TRBD2
clone_size: -
j_call: TRBJ2-1
v_call: TRBV5-1
cdr3_aa: CASSLDGTSYNEQFF
cdr3_nt: TGCGCCAGCAGCTTAGACGGGACTAGTTACAATGAGCAGTTCTTC

d_call: TRBD2
clone_size: medium-sized
j_call: TRBJ2-1
v_call: TRBV6-4
cdr3_aa: CASSDSGLADYNEQFF
cdr3_nt: TGTGCCAGCAGTGACTCGGGACTAGCAGACTACAATGAGCAGTTCTTC